This TCR beta chain derives from a study of T cell changes during pregnancy in multiple sclerosis. Germline V gene sequence: CDR1 LGHNT, CDR2 FRNRAP. The trim removed 5 bases at V and 8 bases at J, leaving 14 bases unmatched. The CDR3 covers 16 residues. Generated by immunoSEQ multiplex PCR, the TCRdb table keeps only in-frame clones and is missing some. The sample has 35,000 to 45,000 clones; about 85% are singletons. This clone was seen only once. The receptor was isolated from a female donor with multiple sclerosis, enrolled in a pregnancy study. The rearrangement links TRBV12-5 to TRBJ2-1; 8 bases are shared with TRBD1. This material consisted of CD4+ T cells from peripheral blood mononuclear cells, taken after pregnancy. The CDR3 DNA sequence: TGTGCTAGTGGTCCAGCAGGGGGCGTGTGGTTGGATGAGCAGTTCTTC. This translates into CASGPAGGVWLDEQFF. Complete variable domain (other parts from reference TRBV12-5 and TRBJ2-1): DARVTQTPRHKVTEMGQEVTMRCQPILGHNTVFWYRQTMMQGLELLAYFRNRAPLDDSGMPKDRFSAEMPDATLATLKIQPSEPRDSAVYFCASGPAGGVWLDEQFFGPGTRLTVL.